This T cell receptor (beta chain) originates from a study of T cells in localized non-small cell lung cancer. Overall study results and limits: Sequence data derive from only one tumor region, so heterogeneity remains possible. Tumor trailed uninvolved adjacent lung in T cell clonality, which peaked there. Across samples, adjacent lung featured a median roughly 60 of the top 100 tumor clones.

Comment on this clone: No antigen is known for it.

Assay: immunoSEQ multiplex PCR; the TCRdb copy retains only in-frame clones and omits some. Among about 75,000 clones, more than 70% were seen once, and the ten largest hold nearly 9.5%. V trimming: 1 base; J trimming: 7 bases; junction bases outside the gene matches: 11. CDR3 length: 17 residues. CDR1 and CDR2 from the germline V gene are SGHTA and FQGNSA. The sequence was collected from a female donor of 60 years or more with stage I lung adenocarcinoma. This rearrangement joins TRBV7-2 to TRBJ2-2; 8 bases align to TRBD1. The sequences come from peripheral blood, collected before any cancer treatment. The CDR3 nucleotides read TGTGCCAGCAGCTTAGGCAGGGGGCCAGGCGGTAACGGGGAGCTGTTTTTT. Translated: CASSLGRGPGGNGELFF.